This entry features one TCR beta chain sequence. Its antigen is currently not known. No base quality values were provided; no much bigger clone lies one nucleotide off. Library preparation employed the immunoSEQ multiplex PCR assay. The hsTCRB Kit was used according to the manufacturer's protocol to amplify rearranged TCR beta chain sequences. An Illumina MiSeq was used to sequence the TCRB libraries. As for how the authors treated the data: The proprietary platform of the kit vendor was used for demultiplexing, trimming and gene mapping. This immuneACCESS table, as held by TCRdb, lists in-frame sequences with V and J called but not all clones. Of the missing ones, under half trace to an unresolved V gene in checked studies; the others have no known cause. D and trimming come from the DNA, and the V and J calls and clone size come from that table. This sample is represented by 50,000 to 65,000 clones; roughly 80% of them were singletons. The ten largest account for 1.8% of the sample.

This record belongs to a study of a mutant IDH1 vaccine in newly diagnosed glioma (dated by TCRdb to the early 2020s). Concerning the study at large: Of the approximately 30 treated patients, roughly 62% were male and about 40% were female, and the mean age was 40.4 years. Prior to enrollment, standard therapy consisting of radiotherapy alone, temozolomide alone, or radiochemotherapy with temozolomide had been administered to patients, with the combination being received by most patients. Peripheral blood was collected at six visits: V03 (baseline), V05, V07, V10, V12 and V13. For exploratory analyses, about 25 treated patients had longitudinal TCRB deep sequencing done wherever samples were available.

Overall study results and their limits: The authors stated that sample limitations prevented analyses of patient blood samples from being reproduced. Changes in the top peripheral T cell clonotypes picked up by TCRB sequencing did not appear to be linked to pseudoprogression. Selection of PBMC samples for TCRB deep sequencing was based on availability. Immune responses induced by the vaccine were seen in 90% to 95% of patients across multiple MHC alleles.

The meaning of the sample's time point label: baseline, week 1 (first vaccination visit). The treatment or condition label here, explained by the study, means: pre-vaccination baseline after standard-of-care therapy. The donors had newly diagnosed IDH1-mutant astrocytomas of WHO grade 3 or 4 that showed loss of nuclear ATRX. The samples were drawn from NOA16, a multicentre, single-arm, open-label phase I trial in Germany that tested a mutant IDH1 peptide vaccine in humans for the first time. Blood drawn at visit V03 was used as the baseline sample for immunogenicity testing. Genomic DNA for TCRB sequencing was extracted from EDTA blood using the DNeasy Blood and Tissue Kit. CDR3 length: 16 amino acids, cysteine to phenylalanine. The read is trimmed to its CDR3 DNA, 48 bases read in frame from base 1. Trimming takes 2 bases off V and 7 bases off J; junction bases not matched to a gene: 6. According to the germline V gene, CDR1 reads SGHVS and CDR2 reads FNYEAQ.

The rearranged chain carries TRBV7-6 and TRBJ2-1, with 12 bases matching TRBD2. The receptor comes from a woman aged 40 to 50 with glioma. Sequencing was performed on PBMCs, taken from a glioma patient treated with radiotherapy, temozolomide or both. The nucleotide sequence is TGTGCCAGCAGCTTACTCCTAGCGGGGGGGGTGAATGAGCAGTTCTTC. Its protein product is CASSLLLAGGVNEQFF.